Sequencing of this T cell receptor (beta chain) was carried out in a study of blood T cell repertoires in COVID-19. Study-level information: Nucleic acid was either cDNA or gDNA, and it came from T cells, B-cell-depleted T cells, or PBMCs.

Per the authors' pipeline: Cell counts per sample came from amplifying reference gene primers. Only in-frame clones appear in the TCRdb table, and some are missing; sequencing was by immunoSEQ multiplex PCR. V and J calls and clone size come straight from that table; D and trimming were deduced from the DNA. This table has 200,000 to 300,000 clones, around 85% appearing once. In germline, CDR1 is LGHNA, CDR2 YNFKEQ. The CDR3 has 16 residues. J was trimmed by 8 bases and V by 2 bases; bases with no gene match: 9. The receptor was isolated from a man in his 60s with acute or convalescent COVID-19. This chain connects TRBV4-2 to TRBJ1-6; TRBD1 agrees at 7 bases. Sequenced: peripheral blood. The CDR3 region is CASSQYGQESHSPLHF. DNA for the CDR3: TGTGCCAGCAGCCAATACGGACAGGAGAGTCATTCACCCCTCCACTTT.